Below are 30 T cell receptor beta chains sequenced from a single sample in a study of shared clonotypes between healthy human individuals. Assay: immunoSEQ multiplex PCR; the TCRdb copy retains only in-frame clones and omits some. This sample has 2,100,000 or so clones; around 95% occur once, and the top ten carry less than 0.15%. Input material: naive CD4+ T cells sorted from blood. Subset here: CD45RA+ positively selected. These receptor sequences come from a young man in good health.

This chain connects TRBV19 to TRBJ2-7; D may be TRBD1 (6 bases). The CDR3 loop spans 13 amino acids. Trimming removed 6 bases from V and 2 bases from J, with 11 bases in between. Germline CDR1 reads LNHDA; CDR2 reads SQIVND (reference sequence). The CDR3 sequence is CASSRGQTYEQYF. The DNA for the CDR3 is TGTGCCAGTAGCCGAGGACAGACCTACGAGCAGTACTTC.

The chain links TRBV5-6 to TRBJ2-7; possibly TRBD2 for D (6 bases). V lost 1 base and J lost 5, with 16 bases in between. Germline V gene data show CDR1 as SGHDT and CDR2 as YYEEEE. This CDR3 spans 15 amino acids. The CDR3 loop reads CASSLRLPRGDEQYF. The CDR3 coding sequence is TGTGCCAGCAGCTTGAGGCTACCCCGCGGGGACGAGCAGTACTTC.

A note on this clone: The identical CDR3 is also encoded by other nucleotide sequences in the sample. The chain links TRBV5-1 to TRBJ2-7; 8 bases match TRBD1. This CDR3 is built from 14 residues. V was pared by 3 bases and J by 4 bases, with 6 bases of the junction left unmatched. Germline V CDR1 and CDR2: SGHRS, YFSETQ. Here the CDR3 DNA reads TGCGCCAGCAGCTCCCAGGGGGCAGGGTACGAGCAGTACTTC. Translated: CASSSQGAGYEQYF.

V gene TRBV7-8 combines with J gene TRBJ1-2; D perhaps matches TRBD1 (5 bases). Trimming removed 1 base from V and 4 bases from J, with 13 bases in between. Germline CDR1 is SGHVS and CDR2 is FQNEAQ. The CDR3 contains 15 residues. The CDR3 bases are TGTGCCAGCAGCTTAGGTTCAGGGTCTGCCTATGGCTACACCTTC. This sequence encodes CASSLGSGSAYGYTF.

V gene TRBV28 combines with J gene TRBJ1-6, with 10 bases fitting TRBD1. V shed 6 bases and J 10 bases; nucleotides not matched to a gene: 6. CDR1 is MDHEN and CDR2 is SYDVKM in the germline V gene. This CDR3 has 14 residues. For the CDR3, the DNA is TGTGCCAGCAGCCCGGGACAGGGGAGATCACCCCTCCACTTT. Encoded protein: CASSPGQGRSPLHF.

This chain links TRBV30 with TRBJ2-7; a weak D match, TRBD2 (5 bases). Between the trimmed V and J ends, which lost 4 bases and 4 bases, there was a span of 14 bases. This CDR3 comprises 13 residues. Germline V gene data show CDR1 as GTSNPN and CDR2 as SVGIG (reference sequence). CDR3 amino acids: CAWTASAVYEQYF. The CDR3 DNA follows: TGTGCCTGGACCGCTTCAGCGGTGTACGAGCAGTACTTC.

The chain is built from TRBV18 and TRBJ2-5; TRBD2 might be the D (5 bases). V was pared by 0 bases and J by 1 base, with 12 bases between. This CDR3 is built from 16 residues. Germline assignment: CDR1 KGHSH and CDR2 LQKENI. The CDR3 DNA is TGTGCCAGCTCACCACCGAGTAGAGGGTTCCAAGAGACCCAGTACTTC. This sequence encodes CASSPPSRGFQETQYF.

The rearrangement joins TRBV5-1 to TRBJ2-2, with 9 positions matching TRBD2. This CDR3 contains 15 residues. The junction had 8 bases not matched to a gene; V was cut back by 5 bases and J by 6 bases. From germline, CDR1 is SGHRS and CDR2 YFSETQ. The CDR3 sequence is CASRLSGLASGELFF. CDR3 DNA sequence: TGCGCCAGCAGACTCTCGGGACTAGCTTCCGGGGAGCTGTTTTTT.

The J gene is TRBJ1-5, the V gene TRBV5-6; D may be TRBD1 (5 bases). The CDR3 consists of 14 residues. V was clipped by 4 bases and J by 1 base, with 9 bases between them. Germline V lookup: CDR1 SGHDT, CDR2 YYEEEE. CDR3 DNA: TGTGCCAGCAGCCCATACAGGAGCAATCAGCCCCAGCATTTT. As protein: CASSPYRSNQPQHF. The variable domain in full, with the rest retrieved from reference TRBV5-6 and TRBJ1-5, is DAGVTQSPTHLIKTRGQQVTLRCSPKSGHDTVSWYQQALGQGPQFIFQYYEEEERQRGNFPDRFSGHQFPNYSSELNVNALLLGDSALYLCASSPYRSNQPQHFGDGTRLSIL.

The V call is TRBV7-9, the J call TRBJ2-1, with D unclear. CDR1 is SEHNR, CDR2 FQNEAQ, per germline (reference sequence). The CDR3 sequence is 15 residues long. Trimming took off 1 base at V and 3 bases at J, with 10 bases between the two ends. CDR3 residues: CASSLGMGGYNEQFF. The CDR3 DNA reads TGTGCCAGCAGCTTAGGCATGGGTGGCTACAATGAGCAGTTCTTC.

The rearrangement links TRBV28 to TRBJ2-7; TRBD2 might be the D (6 bases). Trimming cost V 8 bases and J 2 bases, with 7 bases left between them. Germline V gene sequence: CDR1 MDHEN, CDR2 SYDVKM. The CDR3 runs 11 residues. The CDR3 reads CASAGTYEQYF. The CDR3 DNA is TGTGCCAGCGCGGGGACCTACGAGCAGTACTTC.

This chain connects TRBV6-6 to TRBJ2-1, with D possibly being TRBD2 (5 bases). The V gene lost 4 bases and the J gene lost 8 bases, with 9 bases spanning the gap. The CDR3 length is 12 residues. Germline CDR1 MNHNY, CDR2 SVGAGI (reference sequence). CDR3 in amino acids: CASSWRVDEQFF. For the CDR3, the DNA is TGTGCCAGCAGTTGGCGGGTTGATGAGCAGTTCTTC.

V and J are TRBV18 and TRBJ1-1; 7 nucleotides align to TRBD1. The junction had 13 bases not matched to a gene; V was cut back by 0 bases and J by 3 bases. The V gene's germline CDR1 is KGHSH and CDR2 LQKENI. The CDR3 has 18 amino acids. CDR3 residues: CASSPPGQLTSRDTEAFF. The CDR3 DNA sequence: TGTGCCAGCTCACCACCGGGACAGTTAACATCCCGGGACACTGAAGCTTTCTTT.

The chain recombines TRBV7-9 with TRBJ2-7; TRBD2 is a possible D gene (6 bases). The CDR3 covers 12 residues. Germline CDR1 is SEHNR and CDR2 is FQNEAQ (reference sequence). With 5 bases removed from V and 6 bases from J, the gap between germline ends came to 11 bases. The CDR3 nucleotides read TGTGCCAGCAGCCTCACTAGCACCGAGCAGTACTTC. Translating it yields CASSLTSTEQYF.

The V call is TRBV2, the J call TRBJ1-5, with 11 bases matching TRBD1. CDR1 is SNHLY, CDR2 FYNNEI, per germline. This CDR3 contains 17 residues. V trimming: 6 bases; J trimming: 5 bases; junction bases outside the gene matches: 12. The chain's CDR3 is CASSAGTGGGIDQPQHF. The CDR3 DNA sequence: TGTGCCAGCAGCGCCGGGACAGGGGGAGGAATCGATCAGCCCCAGCATTTT.

The rearrangement joins TRBV21-1 to TRBJ2-3; TRBD2 is the table's D call and was not checked against the DNA. TRBV21-1 is tagged as a pseudogene. This CDR3 is 16 amino acids long. Here the CDR3 DNA reads TGTGCCAGCGGACTAGCGGAAGCCTCTAGCACAGATACGCAGTATTTT. Translation: CASGLAEASSTDTQYF.

The V gene is TRBV6-4, the J gene TRBJ1-4; 9 positions match TRBD1. Unmatched junction bases numbered 12, after V lost 5 bases and J lost 8 bases. CDR3 length: 16 residues. Per the germline V gene, CDR1 is MRHNA and CDR2 is SNTAGT. As DNA, the CDR3 is TGTGCCAGCAGTCCCGGGGGCCGGGACAGGGAGGAAAAACTGTTTTTT. Translation: CASSPGGRDREEKLFF.

The chain links TRBV27 to TRBJ2-7, with D uncertain. The ends were cut back, 4 bases at V and 1 base at J, with 8 bases in the middle. Looked up from germline, CDR1 is MNHEY and CDR2 is SMNVEV (reference sequence). This CDR3 comprises 13 residues. The CDR3 DNA follows: TGTGCCAGCAGTTCCGGACGGTCCTACGAGCAGTACTTC. Amino acids: CASSSGRSYEQYF.

The chain is built from TRBV5-1 and TRBJ2-5; TRBD1 might be the D (5 bases). Deletions cut 7 bases from V and 4 bases from J, with 17 bases between. Germline CDR1 SGHRS, CDR2 YFSETQ. CDR3 length: 14 amino acids. The CDR3 spells CASRRVELLETQYF. In nucleotides, the CDR3 is TGCGCCAGCCGCAGGGTGGAGTTGTTAGAGACCCAGTACTTC. Full variable domain (remainder filled in from reference TRBV5-1 and TRBJ2-5): KAGVTQTPRYLIKTRGQQVTLSCSPISGHRSVSWYQQTPGQGLQFLFEYFSETQRNKGNFPGRFSGRQFSNSRSEMNVSTLELGDSALYLCASRRVELLETQYFGPGTRLLVL.

The chain carries TRBV4-3 and TRBJ2-1; TRBD1 matches 8 bases. The germline gives CDR1 LGHNA, CDR2 YSLEER. J was trimmed by 6 bases and V by 4 bases; bases with no gene match: 5. CDR3 size: 14 residues. CDR3 residues: CASSRGQGGNEQFF. DNA for the CDR3: TGCGCCAGCAGCCGTGGACAGGGAGGCAATGAGCAGTTCTTC.

This chain joins TRBV29-1 and TRBJ1-5; the D gene is possibly TRBD1 (5 bases). V was clipped by 4 bases and J by 6 bases, with 13 bases between them. CDR1 and CDR2 (germline): SQVTM, ANQGSEA. The CDR3 is 13 amino acids. The CDR3 spells CSVVFPGSQPQHF. The CDR3 DNA follows: TGCAGCGTTGTTTTTCCAGGGAGTCAGCCCCAGCATTTT.

The chain recombines TRBV5-1 with TRBJ1-2; D gene unclear. Germline CDR1 and CDR2: SGHRS and YFSETQ. V dropped 4 bases and J dropped 3 bases, with 7 bases sitting between them. The CDR3 contains 12 residues. Written as DNA, the CDR3 is TGCGCCAGCAGCCCGGCGGACTATGGCTACACCTTC. Translated, it gives CASSPADYGYTF.

The gene calls are TRBV6-5 and TRBJ2-7, with 9 positions matching TRBD1. With 2 bases clipped from V and 4 bases from J, the junction kept 3 bases outside the gene matches. This CDR3 spans 14 amino acids. Per germline, CDR1 MNHEY and CDR2 SVGAGI. The CDR3 is CASSYPGQGYEQYF. DNA for the CDR3: TGTGCCAGCAGTTACCCGGGACAGGGTTACGAGCAGTACTTC.

Notes on this clone: The sample carries other DNA sequences with the same CDR3. The J gene is TRBJ2-6, the V gene TRBV9; D not certain. The CDR3 has 14 amino acids. Trimming removed 2 bases at V and 3 bases at J, with 6 bases between. Germline CDR1 SGDLS, CDR2 YYNGEE. In DNA form, the CDR3 reads TGTGCCAGCAGCGTCACGAGTGGGGCCAACGTCCTGACTTTC. Its translation is CASSVTSGANVLTF.

V is TRBV7-2 and J is TRBJ2-7, with TRBD2 as a possible D gene (5 bases). This CDR3 comprises 12 residues. V was clipped by 2 bases and J by 5 bases, with 7 bases between them. The germline V gene encodes CDR1 SGHTA and CDR2 FQGNSA. Here the CDR3 reads CASSLQRDEQYF. The CDR3 DNA is TGTGCCAGCAGCTTACAGAGGGACGAGCAGTACTTC.

This rearrangement joins TRBV10-1 to TRBJ2-7; D remains ambiguous. This CDR3 is 11 amino acids long. Germline V gives CDR1 WNHNN, CDR2 SYGVQD (reference sequence). With 4 bases removed from V and 7 bases from J, the gap between germline ends came to 8 bases. The DNA of the CDR3 is TGCGCCAGCAGTGGGGCTAAGGAGCAGTACTTC. Its translation is CASSGAKEQYF.

This clone was observed once. The chain links TRBV10-3 to TRBJ2-1; 13 positions agree with TRBD2. Germline assignment: CDR1 ENHRY and CDR2 SYGVKD. The CDR3 runs to 19 residues. The junction had 19 bases not matched to a gene; V was cut back by 6 bases and J by 8 bases. For the CDR3, the DNA is TGTGCCATCAGCCCTTCCGGGACTAGCGGGGACCGGGGCGTGGATGAGCAGTTCTTC. As protein: CAISPSGTSGDRGVDEQFF.

The chain links TRBV5-1 to TRBJ1-1; D may be TRBD1 (5 bases). The CDR3 length is 13 residues. V lost 3 bases and J lost 11, with 17 bases in between. CDR1 is SGHRS, CDR2 YFSETQ, per germline. The CDR3 protein is CASSSSDNPNAFF. In DNA, the CDR3 is TGCGCCAGCAGCTCTTCGGACAATCCGAATGCTTTCTTT.

This CDR3 reads CASSQDNRRGETQYF. The CDR3 bases are TGCGCCAGCAGCCAAGATAACAGGAGGGGCGAGACCCAGTACTTC. V usage is TRBV4-3 and J usage is TRBJ2-5, with a possible D match to TRBD2 (6 bases). Germline V CDR1 and CDR2: LGHNA, YSLEER. Trimming removed 0 bases at V and 5 bases at J, with 13 bases between. This CDR3 has 15 amino acids.

The chain recombines TRBV10-2 with TRBJ2-5, with 11 positions matching TRBD2. The germline gives CDR1 WSHSY, CDR2 SAAADI. The CDR3 is made up of 14 amino acids. Trimming removed 6 bases from V and 3 bases from J; junction bases left unmatched: 3. CDR3 sequence reads: CASRKGLAEETQYF. CDR3 DNA: TGCGCCAGCAGAAAGGGACTAGCGGAAGAGACCCAGTACTTC.